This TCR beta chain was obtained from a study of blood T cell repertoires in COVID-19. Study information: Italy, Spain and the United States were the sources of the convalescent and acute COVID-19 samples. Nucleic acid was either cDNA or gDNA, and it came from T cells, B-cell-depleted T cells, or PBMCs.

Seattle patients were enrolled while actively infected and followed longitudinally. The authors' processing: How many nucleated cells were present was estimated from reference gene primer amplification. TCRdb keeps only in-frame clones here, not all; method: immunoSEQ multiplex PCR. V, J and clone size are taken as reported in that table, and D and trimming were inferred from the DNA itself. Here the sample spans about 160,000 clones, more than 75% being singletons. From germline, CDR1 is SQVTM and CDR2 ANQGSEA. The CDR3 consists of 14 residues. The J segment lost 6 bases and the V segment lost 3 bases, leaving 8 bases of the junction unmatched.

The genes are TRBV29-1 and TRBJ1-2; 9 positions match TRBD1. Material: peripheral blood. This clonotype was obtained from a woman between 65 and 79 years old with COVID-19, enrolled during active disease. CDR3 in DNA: TGCAGCGTTGACCAGTCGGGACAGGGTGATGGCTACACCTTC. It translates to CSVDQSGQGDGYTF.